These T cell receptor beta chains were read from a single sample in a study of T cell changes during pregnancy in multiple sclerosis. The assay was immunoSEQ multiplex PCR, and TCRdb's table has in-frame clones only and misses some. The sample records around 16,000 clones, 83% being singletons. This specimen was CD8+ T cells from peripheral blood mononuclear cells, taken after pregnancy. All receptors derive from a female donor in good health, enrolled as a control in a pregnancy study. Each CDR3 is given with its conserved first and last residue. A D gene is named only where the DNA matches it firmly. The listing skips clone size in some rows; elsewhere it reads once, few, many or a size class.

>TRBJ2-7|TRBV5-4|TRBD2|NA
CASSPGTSGSSWISYEQYF
TGTGCCAGCAGCCCCGGGACTAGCGGGAGTAGCTGGATCTCCTACGAGCAGTACTTC
>TRBJ1-6|TRBV11-2|TRBD1|NA
CASRHRTGNNSPLHF
TGTGCCAGCAGGCATCGGACAGGCAACAATTCACCCCTCCACTTT
>TRBJ2-3|TRBV2|TRBD2|NA
CASLESGGTDTQYF
TGTGCCTCCTTAGAAAGCGGGGGCACAGATACGCAGTATTTT
>TRBJ2-3|TRBV6-4|NA|NA
CASSEDHGRTDTQYF
TGTGCCAGCAGTGAGGACCATGGGAGAACAGATACGCAGTATTTT
>TRBJ2-1|TRBV4-2|NA|NA
CASSQGDSPAYNEQFF
TGTGCCAGCAGCCAGGGTGATAGCCCTGCTTACAATGAGCAGTTCTTC
>TRBJ2-3|TRBV7-9|TRBD1|NA
CASSRRRRGQDTQYF
TGTGCCAGCAGCCGCCGGCGAAGGGGGCAGGATACGCAGTATTTT
>TRBJ1-5|TRBV11-2|NA|NA
CASSLRTVSSNQPQHF
TGTGCCAGCAGCCTCCGGACAGTCAGCAGCAATCAGCCCCAGCATTTT
>TRBJ1-6|TRBV9|NA|NA
CASSPQVRDGGFNSPLHF
TGTGCCAGCAGCCCCCAAGTTCGCGACGGGGGGTTTAATTCACCCCTCCACTTT
>TRBJ2-7|TRBV5-4|TRBD2|NA
CASSYFSGRAGEQYF
TGTGCCAGCAGCTATTTTAGCGGGAGGGCTGGCGAGCAGTACTTC
>TRBJ2-2|TRBV28|NA|once
CASSFSWGTNTGELFF
TGTGCCAGCAGTTTTTCATGGGGGACAAACACCGGGGAGCTGTTTTTT
>TRBJ2-7|TRBV27|NA|NA
CASSLSKTREQYF
TGTGCCAGCAGTTTATCCAAGACTAGGGAGCAGTACTTC
>TRBJ2-7|TRBV2|NA|NA
CASTHRVSSYEQYF
TGTGCCAGCACCCACCGGGTTTCCTCCTACGAGCAGTACTTC
>TRBJ1-6|TRBV9|TRBD1|NA
CASTNRGSPLHF
TGTGCCAGCACTAACAGGGGATCACCCCTCCACTTT
>TRBJ1-6|TRBV28|TRBD1|NA
CASSPPLTGTGNSPLHF
TGTGCCAGCAGCCCTCCCCTCACCGGGACAGGTAATTCACCCCTCCACTTT
>TRBJ2-7|TRBV10-3|NA|NA
CAISESFPGFYEQYF
TGTGCCATCAGTGAGTCGTTTCCAGGGTTCTACGAGCAGTACTTC
>TRBJ2-3|TRBV28|NA|NA
CASSLPLKGESSDTQYF
TGTGCCAGCAGTCTTCCGTTGAAAGGGGAAAGTTCAGATACGCAGTATTTT
>TRBJ2-7|TRBV2|TRBD2|few
CATGGGFEQYF
TGTGCCACCGGGGGGGGCTTCGAGCAGTACTTC
>TRBJ2-7|TRBV28|NA|NA
CASSPREFYEQYF
TGTGCCAGCAGCCCCCGGGAGTTCTACGAGCAGTACTTC
>TRBJ1-6|TRBV27|TRBD1|NA
CASSLVTGGARSPLHF
TGTGCCAGCAGTTTGGTAACAGGGGGCGCGAGGTCACCCCTCCACTTT
>TRBJ1-1|TRBV11-2|NA|NA
CASSPSIGGNTEAFF
TGTGCCAGCAGCCCATCAATCGGGGGGAACACTGAAGCTTTCTTT
>TRBJ2-7|TRBV2|NA|NA
CASSWGDEQYF
TGTGCCAGCAGTTGGGGGGACGAGCAGTACTTC
>TRBJ1-6|TRBV27|TRBD1|NA
CASSFWGQSPNSPLHF
TGTGCCAGCAGTTTTTGGGGACAGAGTCCCAATTCACCCCTCCACTTT
>TRBJ2-7|TRBV4-3|NA|once
CASSQELRVTYEQYF
TGCGCCAGCAGCCAAGAGCTACGCGTTACCTACGAGCAGTACTTC
>TRBJ1-4|TRBV6-5|TRBD1|NA
CASTERQGAREKLFF
TGTGCCAGCACCGAACGACAGGGGGCGAGGGAAAAACTGTTTTTT
>TRBJ2-2|TRBV9|NA|NA
CASQTPNTGELFF
TGTGCCAGCCAGACTCCTAACACCGGGGAGCTGTTTTTT
>TRBJ1-4|TRBV18|TRBD1|NA
CASSRLTGVDEKLFF
TGTGCCAGCTCGCGTCTGACAGGGGTTGACGAAAAACTGTTTTTT
>TRBJ2-7|TRBV28|TRBD1|NA
CASSRGQGRHEQYF
TGTGCCAGCAGCCGGGGACAGGGGAGACACGAGCAGTACTTC
>TRBJ2-7|TRBV28|NA|NA
CASRVTTALVSYEQYF
TGTGCCAGCAGGGTAACAACGGCACTAGTCTCCTACGAGCAGTACTTC
>TRBJ1-4|TRBV5-1|NA|NA
CASSLAANEKLFF
TGCGCCAGCAGCTTGGCGGCTAATGAAAAACTGTTTTTT
>TRBJ2-3|TRBV25-1|NA|NA
CASSGYYDTQYF
TGTGCCAGCAGTGGTTACTATGATACGCAGTATTTT
>TRBJ2-3|TRBV28|NA|NA
CASSMPRSASTDTQYF
TGTGCCAGCAGTATGCCTAGAAGTGCTAGCACAGATACGCAGTATTTT
>TRBJ2-2|TRBV6-4|NA|NA
CASSDTGNMAGELFF
TGTGCCAGCAGTGATACAGGGAATATGGCCGGGGAGCTGTTTTTT
>TRBJ2-1|TRBV13|NA|few
CASSLGLVSNEQFF
TGTGCCAGCAGCTTAGGACTAGTATCCAATGAGCAGTTCTTC
>TRBJ2-7|TRBV18|TRBD2|few
CASSPGTSGRETDEQYF
TGTGCCAGCTCACCAGGGACTAGCGGGAGGGAAACGGACGAGCAGTACTTC
>TRBJ2-7|TRBV27|NA|once
CASSSTGTSSYEQYF
TGTGCCAGCAGTTCGACGGGTACCAGCTCCTACGAGCAGTACTTC
>TRBJ1-2|TRBV29-1|NA|NA
CSVDAGANYGYTF
TGCAGCGTTGACGCGGGGGCCAACTATGGCTACACCTTC
>TRBJ1-1|TRBV2|NA|NA
CASRGQNTEAFF
TGTGCCAGCAGAGGACAGAACACTGAAGCTTTCTTT